What follows are 5 T cell receptor beta chains derived from one specimen sequenced in a study of blood T cell repertoires in COVID-19. Clones were sequenced by immunoSEQ multiplex PCR, and TCRdb holds only the in-frame ones, with some missing. The table shows fewer than 150,000 clones, with roughly four fifths occurring only once. Source material: PBMCs or T cells enriched from blood (not recorded which). These receptors came from a man aged 25-45 years who had recovered from COVID-19.

This clone was observed a single time. The chain links TRBV2 to TRBJ2-2, with 8 bases matching TRBD1. CDR1 SNHLY and CDR2 FYNNEI come from the germline V gene. The V gene end was trimmed by 4 bases and the J gene end by 2 bases; junction bases not matched to a gene: 15. The CDR3 has 19 amino acids. The CDR3 here is CASSAMKRGGQANTGELFF. In DNA, the CDR3 is TGTGCCAGCAGTGCGATGAAGCGAGGGGGACAGGCTAACACCGGGGAGCTGTTTTTT.

This clone was counted a single time. This chain uses TRBV10-2 with TRBJ1-1; D uncertain. The ends were cut back, 4 bases at V and 2 bases at J, with 5 bases in the middle. CDR1 WSHSY and CDR2 SAAADI come from the germline V gene. There are 12 residues in the CDR3. CDR3 region: CASSAVNTEAFF. The CDR3 region has the DNA TGCGCCAGCAGTGCCGTAAACACTGAAGCTTTCTTT.

V gene TRBV7-2 combines with J gene TRBJ1-6; TRBD1 is a possible D gene (5 bases). V shed 5 bases and J shed 16 bases, with 18 bases lying between them. There are 13 residues in the CDR3. CDR1 and CDR2 from the germline V gene are SGHTA and FQGNSA. The CDR3 region is CASSLYDSLFLHF. The CDR3 bases are TGTGCCAGCAGCCTATATGACAGCCTATTTCTCCACTTT. Full variable domain (missing parts from reference TRBV7-2 and TRBJ1-6): GAGVSQSPSNKVTEKGKDVELRCDPISGHTALYWYRQSLGQGLEFLIYFQGNSAPDKSGLPSDRFSAERTGGSVSTLTIQRTQQEDSAVYLCASSLYDSLFLHFGNGTRLTVT.

The J gene is TRBJ1-1, the V gene TRBV29-1, with D possibly TRBD1 on 6 matching bases. The germline CDR1 and CDR2 sequences are SQVTM and ANQGSEA. This CDR3 region has 13 residues. Trimming removed 6 bases from V and 0 bases from J, with 11 bases in between. This CDR3 reads CSVRDTLNTEAFF. The CDR3 DNA is TGCAGCGTCCGGGACACTTTGAACACTGAAGCTTTCTTT.

This clone was recorded once. CDR3 residues: CASSEEGVLGYTF. The CDR3 bases are TGTGCCAGCAGTGAAGAAGGGGTATTAGGCTACACCTTC. This rearrangement joins TRBV2 to TRBJ1-2, with a tentative D call TRBD1 (5 bases). Trimming shortened V by 1 base and J by 8 bases, and 11 bases separated the two germline ends. Germline CDR1 and CDR2: SNHLY and FYNNEI. The CDR3 runs 13 residues. Filled out from reference TRBV2 and TRBJ1-2, the complete variable domain reads EPEVTQTPSHQVTQMGQEVILRCVPISNHLYFYWYRQILGQKVEFLVSFYNNEISEKSEIFDDQFSVERPDGSNFTLKIRSTKLEDSAMYFCASSEEGVLGYTFGSGTRLTVV.